This TCR beta chain was identified during a study of cytomegalovirus exposure and HLA in healthy donors. It was with 60 Vbeta and 13 Jbeta primers that the PCR ran. Using immunoSEQ multiplex PCR, the repertoire was profiled, and TCRdb retains in-frame clones only, with some absent. The data contain 110,000 to 150,000 clones, 65% to 75% of them singletons. This clone has more than one count but fewer than ten. CDR1 and CDR2 from the germline V gene are MDHEN and SYDVKM. J lost 1 base, V lost 5 bases, and 8 bases had no gene match. The CDR3 has 17 residues. The receptor was derived from a man aged 60 to 69 in good health and CMV-seronegative. This chain links TRBV28 with TRBJ2-6, with 7 nucleotides matching TRBD1. Input material: PBMCs. CDR3 region: CASSRAGGGSGANVLTF. The CDR3 DNA follows: TGTGCCAGCAGTCGAGCAGGGGGTGGGTCTGGGGCCAACGTCCTGACTTTC.